Detailed here is one T cell receptor (beta chain). Time point defined: patch test 3, about 24 weeks after DPC sensitization. Stated treatment: therapeutic diphenylcyclopropenone sensitization with weekly scalp DPC. The sample originates from a study of human T cells and chemical hapten exposure. One entry per CDR3 protein results from TCRdb running MiXCR on the RACE reads. The data contain over 55,000 distinct CDR3 sequences, around 10% of them singletons. V was pared by 1 base and J by 4 bases, with 12 bases between. This CDR3 has 14 amino acids. CDR1 SGHKS and CDR2 YYEKEE come from the germline V gene (reference sequence).

Sequences were derived from whole blood, sampled in connection with sensitization to the hapten diphenylcyclopropenone (DPC). The sequence derives from a woman aged 45-59 years with alopecia areata. Some clones in this sample may be carry-over from other donors' samples. The V gene is TRBV5-5, the J gene TRBJ2-7; either TRBD1 or TRBD2 may supply D (5 bases each). The CDR3 protein is CASSLFGTTYEQYF. Written as DNA, the CDR3 is TGTGCCAGCAGCTTGTTTGGGACGACGTACGAGCAGTACTTC.